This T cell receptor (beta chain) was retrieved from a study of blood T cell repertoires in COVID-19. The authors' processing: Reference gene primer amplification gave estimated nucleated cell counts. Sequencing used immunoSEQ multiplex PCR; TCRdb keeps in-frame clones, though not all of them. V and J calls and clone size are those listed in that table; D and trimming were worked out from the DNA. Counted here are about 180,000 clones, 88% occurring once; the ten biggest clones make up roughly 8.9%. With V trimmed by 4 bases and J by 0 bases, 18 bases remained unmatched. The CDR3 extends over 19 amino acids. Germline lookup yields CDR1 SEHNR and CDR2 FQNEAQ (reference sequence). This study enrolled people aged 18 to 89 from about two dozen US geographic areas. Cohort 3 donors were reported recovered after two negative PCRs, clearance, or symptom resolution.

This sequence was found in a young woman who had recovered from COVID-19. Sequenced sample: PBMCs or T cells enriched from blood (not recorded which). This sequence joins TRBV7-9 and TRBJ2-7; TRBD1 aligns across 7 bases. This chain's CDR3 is CASSSPGQPRTSNSYEQYF. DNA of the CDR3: TGTGCCAGCAGCTCCCCGGGACAGCCAAGAACCTCAAACTCCTACGAGCAGTACTTC. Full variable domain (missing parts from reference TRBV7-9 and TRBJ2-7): DTGVSQNPRHKITKRGQNVTFRCDPISEHNRLYWYRQTLGQGPEFLTYFQNEAQLEKSRLLSDRFSAERPKGSFSTLEIQRTEQGDSAMYLCASSSPGQPRTSNSYEQYFGPGTRLTVT.